These 20 T cell receptor beta chains were all obtained from the same sample, sequenced in a study of technical replicates of blood from a few donors. Produced via immunoSEQ multiplex PCR; TCRdb's table is partial and in-frame only. The top ten clones hold roughly 0.34% of a sample with about 87,000 clones, more than 85% of them seen once. The sequencing sample was made of T cells isolated from PBMCs. The receptors here all came from a human donor in good health.

The rearrangement links TRBV7-2 to TRBJ2-7; 11 bases map to TRBD1. The germline CDR1 and CDR2 sequences are SGHTA and FQGNSA. Trimming cost V 5 bases and J 2 bases; bases outside gene matches: 5. The CDR3 is made up of 15 amino acids. CDR3 bases: TGTGCCAGCAGCACTTGGACAGGGGGCCCCTACGAGCAGTACTTC. It translates to CASSTWTGGPYEQYF.

The V and J genes are TRBV29-1 and TRBJ2-7; 8 bases align to TRBD1. V was pared by 5 bases and J by 1 base, with 1 base of the junction left unmatched. This CDR3 has 12 residues. Germline V gene sequence: CDR1 SQVTM, CDR2 ANQGSEA. The CDR3 is CSVRTGSYEQYF. The CDR3 region has the DNA TGCAGCGTTCGGACAGGGTCCTACGAGCAGTACTTC.

The chain carries TRBV5-5 and TRBJ1-1; 8 bases fit TRBD1. This CDR3 contains 14 residues. Losses at the gene ends were 4 bases for V and 5 bases for J; bases not matched to a gene: 7. CDR1 is SGHKS, CDR2 YYEKEE, per germline (reference sequence). The CDR3, as DNA: TGTGCCAGCAGCCTGGACAGGGTCAGGACTGAAGCTTTCTTT. Amino acid sequence: CASSLDRVRTEAFF.

The chain couples TRBV6-5 to TRBJ2-7; 8 nucleotides align to TRBD2. The germline V gene has CDR1 MNHEY and CDR2 SVGAGI. V was pared by 7 bases and J by 2 bases, with 4 bases of the junction left unmatched. The length of the CDR3 is 13 residues. The CDR3 loop reads CASKVAGTYEQYF. As DNA, the CDR3 is TGTGCCAGCAAAGTAGCGGGGACCTACGAGCAGTACTTC.

The V call is TRBV9, the J call TRBJ1-2; 9 bases fit TRBD1. Trimming removed 4 bases from V and 4 bases from J; junction bases left unmatched: 5. Germline V gene lookup returns CDR1 SGDLS and CDR2 YYNGEE. The CDR3 runs 14 residues. CDR3 protein: CASSLGQGIYGYTF. The CDR3 nucleotides are TGTGCCAGCAGCCTCGGACAGGGGATCTATGGCTACACCTTC.

The CDR3 nucleotides are TGTGCCAGCTCACCGACTATGGGGTCTGGAAACACCATATATTTT. This gives the protein CASSPTMGSGNTIYF. This chain connects TRBV18 to TRBJ1-3; unclear D gene. The germline gives CDR1 KGHSH, CDR2 LQKENI. Trimming removed 3 bases from V and 1 base from J, with 10 bases in between. The CDR3 length is 15 residues.

The chain combines TRBV6-5 with TRBJ1-1; 7 bases map to TRBD1. J was trimmed by 3 bases and V by 6 bases; bases with no gene match: 7. CDR1 and CDR2 (germline): MNHEY, SVGAGI. The CDR3 has 14 residues. The CDR3: CASSRGTAYTEAFF. For the CDR3, the DNA is TGTGCCAGCAGCCGAGGGACAGCCTACACTGAAGCTTTCTTT.

The chain employs TRBV7-9 and TRBJ1-3, with a tentative D call TRBD1 (6 bases). V dropped 5 bases and J dropped 4 bases, with 18 bases sitting between them. Germline V gene data show CDR1 as SEHNR and CDR2 as FQNEAQ (reference sequence). This CDR3 region has 16 residues. The CDR3 DNA sequence: TGTGCCAGCAGCCACGACCAGGGGAATTACGGAAACACCATATATTTT. Translating it yields CASSHDQGNYGNTIYF.

The chain joins TRBV19 to TRBJ2-1, with 8 bases lining up with TRBD2. The V gene's germline CDR1 is LNHDA and CDR2 SQIVND (reference sequence). CDR3 size: 15 residues. V shed 1 base and J 2 bases; nucleotides not matched to a gene: 1. CDR3 nucleotide sequence: TGTGCCAGTAGTATAGTTAGCGGGACCTACAATGAGCAGTTCTTC. Protein: CASSIVSGTYNEQFF.

This chain joins TRBV10-3 and TRBJ1-1, with a tentative D call TRBD1 (6 bases). The CDR3 has 13 amino acids. CDR1 ENHRY and CDR2 SYGVKD come from the germline V gene. Trimming left V 10 bases short and J 0 bases short, with 12 bases between. The CDR3 region is CATQGGVNTEAFF. The CDR3 DNA reads TGTGCCACTCAAGGGGGGGTGAACACTGAAGCTTTCTTT.

V gene TRBV7-9 combines with J gene TRBJ1-2; no reliable D call. The CDR3 is 12 residues long. V lost 5 bases to trimming and J lost 4 bases, with 8 bases between them. Per germline, CDR1 SEHNR and CDR2 FQNEAQ (reference sequence). CDR3 nucleotide sequence: TGTGCCAGCAGCCCAGGATCCTATGGCTACACCTTC. Amino acids: CASSPGSYGYTF.

This sequence joins TRBV7-8 and TRBJ2-5; the match to TRBD1 covers 7 bases. Per germline, CDR1 SGHVS and CDR2 FQNEAQ. The V and J ends lost 2 bases and 5 bases, in that order; junction bases with no gene match: 11. This CDR3 has 16 residues. For the CDR3, the DNA is TGTGCCAGCAGCTTATCGACAGGGTATGGTCCGGAGACCCAGTACTTC. Protein sequence: CASSLSTGYGPETQYF.

In this sample, this clone turned up once. The chain recombines TRBV7-3 with TRBJ2-7; 7 bases match TRBD2. Germline V gives CDR1 SGHTA, CDR2 FQGTGA. The CDR3 sequence is 13 residues long. V lost 4 bases to trimming and J lost 6 bases; unmatched junction nucleotides: 6. CDR3 in amino acids: CASSSGLVGEQYF. CDR3 coding DNA: TGTGCCAGCAGCTCCGGACTAGTTGGCGAGCAGTACTTC.

The chain recombines TRBV19 with TRBJ1-1; a weak D match, TRBD1 (5 bases). The germline V gene encodes CDR1 LNHDA and CDR2 SQIVND (reference sequence). Trimming took off 7 bases at V and 5 bases at J, with 17 bases between the two ends. This CDR3 has 14 amino acids. The CDR3 loop is CASKERGEGTEAFF. CDR3 in DNA: TGTGCCAGTAAGGAGAGAGGGGAGGGGACTGAAGCTTTCTTT. Filled out from reference TRBV19 and TRBJ1-1, the complete variable domain reads DGGITQSPKYLFRKEGQNVTLSCEQNLNHDAMYWYRQDPGQGLRLIYYSQIVNDFQKGDIAEGYSVSREKKESFPLTVTSAQKNPTAFYLCASKERGEGTEAFFGQGTRLTVV.

The chain couples TRBV28 to TRBJ2-7; 15 bases fit TRBD2. CDR3 length equals 23 residues. Unmatched junction bases numbered 23, after V lost 5 bases and J lost 0 bases. The germline CDR1 and CDR2 sequences are MDHEN and SYDVKM. CDR3 sequence: CASSPAGGTSGRPSIGSSYEQYF. CDR3 nucleotides: TGTGCCAGCAGTCCCGCCGGCGGGACTAGCGGGAGGCCTTCGATAGGAAGCTCCTACGAGCAGTACTTC. The entire variable domain, with the rest obtained from reference TRBV28 and TRBJ2-7, is as follows: DVKVTQSSRYLVKRTGEKVFLECVQDMDHENMFWYRQDPGLGLRLIYFSYDVKMKEKGDIPEGYSVSREKKERFSLILESASTNQTSMYLCASSPAGGTSGRPSIGSSYEQYFGPGTRLTVT.

The chain carries TRBV30 and TRBJ2-7, with 7 bases identical to TRBD1. V trimming: 5 bases; J trimming: 4 bases; junction bases outside the gene matches: 11. Germline V gives CDR1 GTSNPN, CDR2 SVGIG (reference sequence). The CDR3 runs 14 residues. CDR3 amino acids: CAWALGGGYYEQYF. As DNA, the CDR3 is TGTGCCTGGGCTTTAGGGGGCGGGTATTACGAGCAGTACTTC. The whole variable domain, filled in from reference TRBV30 and TRBJ2-7, reads SQTIHQWPATLVQPVGSPLSLECTVEGTSNPNLYWYRQAAGRGLQLLFYSVGIGQISSEVPQNLSASRPQDRQFILSSKKLLLSDSGFYLCAWALGGGYYEQYFGPGTRLTVT.

The chain has TRBV15 and TRBJ1-1; 7 bases are shared with TRBD1. The CDR3 loop spans 13 amino acids. Germline V lookup: CDR1 LNHNV, CDR2 YYDKDF (reference sequence). V was pared by 5 bases and J by 7 bases, with 7 bases of the junction left unmatched. CDR3 sequence: CATSRYRGVEAFF. The CDR3 DNA follows: TGTGCCACCAGCCGTTACAGGGGTGTTGAAGCTTTCTTT. Looking up the rest from reference TRBV15 and TRBJ1-1 gives the full variable domain: DAMVIQNPRYQVTQFGKPVTLSCSQTLNHNVMYWYQQKSSQAPKLLFHYYDKDFNNEADTPDNFQSRRPNTSFCFLDIRSPGLGDTAMYLCATSRYRGVEAFFGQGTRLTVV.

The sample holds one count of this clone. The gene calls are TRBV19 and TRBJ2-7; TRBD2 agrees at 14 bases. CDR3 size: 14 residues. J lost 7 bases, V lost 6 bases, and 5 bases had no gene match. The V gene's germline CDR1 is LNHDA and CDR2 SQIVND (reference sequence). The DNA of the CDR3 is TGTGCCAGTAGCGTGGGACTAGCGGGAGAAGAGCAGTACTTC. Amino acid sequence: CASSVGLAGEEQYF.

V is TRBV28 and J is TRBJ1-4, with D perhaps TRBD1 (6 bases). Trimming stripped 5 bases from V and 8 bases from J, with 18 bases between. Germline CDR1 MDHEN, CDR2 SYDVKM. The CDR3 spans 15 residues. CDR3 amino acids: CASSLPGHGTEKLFF. The DNA of the CDR3 is TGTGCCAGCAGTCTACCGGGACACGGAACCGAAAAACTGTTTTTT.

This clone turned up a few times. The V gene is TRBV15, the J gene TRBJ1-4; 8 nucleotides align to TRBD1. Germline trimming cut 3 bases from V and 5 bases from J; bases unmatched to any gene: 2. The CDR3 extends over 14 amino acids. Germline assignment: CDR1 LNHNV and CDR2 YYDKDF (reference sequence). As DNA, the CDR3 is TGTGCCACCAGCAGGCGGACAGGGAATGAAAAACTGTTTTTT. This codes for CATSRRTGNEKLFF.